These 16 T cell receptor beta chains came from one sample sequenced in a study of blood T cell repertoires in COVID-19. Sequencing used immunoSEQ multiplex PCR; TCRdb keeps in-frame clones, though not all of them. This sample has about 210,000 clones; roughly 90% occur once, and the top ten carry approximately 10%. The sequencing sample was made of PBMCs or T cells enriched from blood (not recorded which). The receptors derive from a man aged 18 to 35 with acute COVID-19.

J is TRBJ2-5 and V is TRBV7-9; possible D gene TRBD1, 8 bases. Germline loops: CDR1 SEHNR, CDR2 FQNEAQ (reference sequence). The CDR3 has 15 residues. V lost 6 bases, J lost 1 base, and 15 bases lay in between. DNA for the CDR3: TGTGCCAGCAGACCAACAGGGGGGGTCCAAGAGACCCAGTACTTC. This gives the protein CASRPTGGVQETQYF.

This clone has more than one count but fewer than ten. The chain joins TRBV18 to TRBJ2-7, with a possible D match to TRBD1 (6 bases). Trimming took 5 bases from V and 0 from J, leaving 17 bases between them. Germline CDR1 is KGHSH and CDR2 is LQKENI. This CDR3 has 16 amino acids. CDR3 in amino acids: CASSSLPGTTSYEQYF. The DNA of the CDR3 is TGTGCCAGCTCATCTCTCCCCGGGACAACCTCCTACGAGCAGTACTTC.

This chain uses TRBV6-2 or TRBV6-3 with TRBJ2-1, with 7 bases matching TRBD2. From germline, CDR1 is MNHEY and CDR2 SVGEGT. The CDR3 extends over 16 amino acids. Unmatched junction bases numbered 8, after V lost 4 bases and J lost 2 bases. In nucleotides, the CDR3 is TGTGCCAGCAGTTTATTACCCGGGACTACCTACAATGAGCAGTTCTTC. It encodes CASSLLPGTTYNEQFF.

This chain uses TRBV5-1 with TRBJ2-1; no clear D. The CDR3 runs 13 residues. V lost 0 bases and J 5 bases, leaving 6 bases between the germline ends. From germline, CDR1 is SGHRS and CDR2 YFSETQ. The CDR3 sequence is CASSLAPDNEQFF. The CDR3 nucleotides are TGCGCCAGCAGCTTGGCCCCAGACAATGAGCAGTTCTTC.

CDR3: CASSLSKGQGPGGYTF. The CDR3 DNA sequence: TGTGCCAGCAGTTTATCGAAGGGACAGGGGCCTGGTGGCTACACCTTC. The genes are TRBV27 and TRBJ1-2, with 10 nucleotides matching TRBD1. Germline V gene data show CDR1 as MNHEY and CDR2 as SMNVEV (reference sequence). J was trimmed by 7 bases and V by 0 bases; bases with no gene match: 8. This CDR3 has 16 residues.

V gene TRBV19 combines with J gene TRBJ2-5; 7 nucleotides align to TRBD1. CDR1 is LNHDA, CDR2 SQIVND, per germline (reference sequence). J gave up 2 bases and V 5 bases, and 5 bases lay outside the gene matches. The CDR3 is 14 residues long. The CDR3 region is CASSAYRGQETQYF. CDR3 DNA: TGTGCCAGTAGTGCTTACAGGGGTCAAGAGACCCAGTACTTC.

The V and J genes are TRBV7-8 and TRBJ2-7; TRBD2 matches 11 bases. The CDR3 extends over 16 amino acids. Germline V gene lookup returns CDR1 SGHVS and CDR2 FQNEAQ. With 5 bases clipped from V and 7 bases from J, the junction kept 13 bases outside the gene matches. The CDR3 here is CASSQPRLAGGWEQYF. Written as DNA, the CDR3 is TGTGCCAGCAGCCAGCCGCGGCTAGCGGGAGGTTGGGAGCAGTACTTC.

The CDR3 bases are TGTGCCACCCGGTCGACAGGGCTGAACACCGGGGAGCTGTTTTTT. Encoded protein: CATRSTGLNTGELFF. V gene TRBV24-1 combines with J gene TRBJ2-2; 7 bases match TRBD1. The CDR3 is made up of 15 amino acids. The trim removed 9 bases at V and 1 base at J, leaving 7 bases unmatched. Germline assignment: CDR1 KGHDR and CDR2 SFDVKD.

This chain joins TRBV4-1 and TRBJ1-4; no firm D call. The CDR3 is made up of 12 amino acids. V was trimmed by 1 base and J by 7 bases, leaving 4 bases between them. Germline loops: CDR1 MGHRA, CDR2 YSYEKL. The CDR3 here is CASSQVREKLFF. CDR3 DNA sequence: TGCGCCAGCAGCCAAGTCCGTGAAAAACTGTTTTTT.

This clone was seen a few times. The V and J genes are TRBV5-6 and TRBJ2-7; 7 bases line up with TRBD2. V dropped 5 bases and J dropped 1; count of bases not matched to a gene: 9. The CDR3 consists of 15 residues. CDR1 SGHDT and CDR2 YYEEEE come from the germline V gene. CDR3 residues: CASSYGREVSYEQYF. The CDR3 DNA is TGTGCCAGCAGTTACGGACGGGAGGTTTCCTACGAGCAGTACTTC.

As for this clone: The same CDR3 can be traced to other DNA sequences in this sample. The chain uses TRBV7-9 and TRBJ2-5; TRBD1 aligns across 8 bases. Germline CDR1 is SEHNR and CDR2 is FQNEAQ (reference sequence). This CDR3 is built from 14 residues. The V gene end was trimmed by 4 bases and the J gene end by 2 bases; junction bases not matched to a gene: 3. The chain's CDR3 is CASSSWTGQETQYF. DNA for the CDR3: TGTGCCAGCAGCTCTTGGACAGGGCAAGAGACCCAGTACTTC.

The gene calls are TRBV7-9 and TRBJ2-2; a possible D gene is TRBD2 (5 bases). V was shortened by 5 bases and J by 3 bases, with 16 bases between the two germline ends. The CDR3 runs 16 residues. CDR1 and CDR2 from the germline V gene are SEHNR and FQNEAQ (reference sequence). CDR3 DNA sequence: TGTGCCAGCAGCCAAAAAAGCACTAGACACACCGGGGAGCTGTTTTTT. Translating it yields CASSQKSTRHTGELFF. Drawing the rest from reference TRBV7-9 and TRBJ2-2, the complete variable domain is DTGVSQNPRHKITKRGQNVTFRCDPISEHNRLYWYRQTLGQGPEFLTYFQNEAQLEKSRLLSDRFSAERPKGSFSTLEIQRTEQGDSAMYLCASSQKSTRHTGELFFGEGSRLTVL.

The V call is TRBV30, the J call TRBJ1-5, with TRBD1 identical over 9 bases. There are 14 residues in the CDR3. The J segment lost 6 bases and the V segment lost 1 base, leaving 4 bases of the junction unmatched. In germline, CDR1 is GTSNPN, CDR2 SVGIG (reference sequence). In DNA, the CDR3 is TGTGCCTGGAGTGGAGGACAGGGGATTCAGCCCCAGCATTTT. Protein sequence: CAWSGGQGIQPQHF. The full variable domain, its missing parts supplied by reference TRBV30 and TRBJ1-5, is SQTIHQWPATLVQPVGSPLSLECTVEGTSNPNLYWYRQAAGRGLQLLFYSVGIGQISSEVPQNLSASRPQDRQFILSSKKLLLSDSGFYLCAWSGGQGIQPQHFGDGTRLSIL.

This chain joins TRBV6-4 and TRBJ2-7; TRBD2 aligns across 7 bases. Germline V CDR1 and CDR2: MRHNA, SNTAGT. This CDR3 contains 14 residues. Trimming removed 3 bases from V and 3 bases from J; junction bases left unmatched: 5. CDR3 sequence (DNA): TGTGCCAGCAGTGATATGGGCGGGAGCTACGAGCAGTACTTC. Amino acids: CASSDMGGSYEQYF.

The chain has TRBV4-1 and TRBJ2-5, with TRBD1 identical over 10 bases. Germline assignment: CDR1 MGHRA and CDR2 YSYEKL. The CDR3 totals 17 residues. Unmatched junction bases numbered 13, after V lost 4 bases and J lost 5 bases. The CDR3 DNA reads as TGCGCCAGCAGCCCACTATCATGGACAGGGGGAGCGGAGACCCAGTACTTC. Protein product: CASSPLSWTGGAETQYF.

This clone was observed once. The CDR3 DNA sequence: TGCGCCAGCAGCCATAGGCTAGCGGTTTTCACCGGGGAGCTGTTTTTT. It translates to CASSHRLAVFTGELFF. The V call is TRBV4-1, the J call TRBJ2-2, with 7 nucleotides matching TRBD2. The CDR3 is 16 residues long. The germline CDR1 and CDR2 sequences are MGHRA and YSYEKL. Germline trimming cut 3 bases from V and 4 bases from J; bases unmatched to any gene: 8.